Below, 27 T cell receptor beta chains from the same sample are listed, as sequenced in a study of blood T cell repertoires in COVID-19. This table comes from immunoSEQ multiplex PCR, and its TCRdb copy is limited to in-frame clones, with some not included. Found here are 60,000 to 65,000 clones, about 79% of them singletons; the top ten hold roughly 6%. The sequenced sample consisted of peripheral blood. The source of these receptors is a woman between 55 and 75 years old with acute or convalescent COVID-19.

V gene TRBV30 combines with J gene TRBJ2-1; D perhaps matches TRBD2 (5 bases). The CDR3 runs 13 residues. Trimming pared 8 bases from V and 4 bases from J, leaving 15 bases between. Looked up from germline, CDR1 is GTSNPN and CDR2 is SVGIG (reference sequence). The CDR3 spells CARAGVSYNEQFF. In DNA form, the CDR3 reads TGTGCCCGCGCCGGGGTCTCGTACAATGAGCAGTTCTTC.

The J gene is TRBJ1-1, the V gene TRBV11-2, with D unclear. Germline values: CDR1 SGHAT, CDR2 FQNNGV. The CDR3 is 13 residues long. Trimming pared 1 base from V and 0 bases from J, leaving 3 bases between. The CDR3 spells CASSLAVNTEAFF. The DNA for the CDR3 is TGTGCCAGCAGCTTAGCAGTGAACACTGAAGCTTTCTTT. Combining the CDR3 with reference TRBV11-2 and TRBJ1-1 gives the whole variable domain EAGVAQSPRYKIIEKRQSVAFWCNPISGHATLYWYQQILGQGPKLLIQFQNNGVVDDSQLPKDRFSAERLKGVDSTLKIQPAKLEDSAVYLCASSLAVNTEAFFGQGTRLTVV.

The V and J genes are TRBV3-1 (or the pseudogene TRBV3-2) and TRBJ2-3; 13 bases line up with TRBD2. The CDR3 runs 18 residues. Losses at the gene ends were 4 bases for V and 13 bases for J; bases not matched to a gene: 20. CDR1 is LGHDT and CDR2 is YNNKEL in the germline V gene (reference sequence). The CDR3 loop is CASSPRHPRLTSGGAEYF. Written as DNA, the CDR3 is TGTGCCAGCAGCCCGCGTCACCCAAGACTAACTAGCGGGGGGGCCGAGTATTTT.

The chain has TRBV3-1 (or the pseudogene TRBV3-2) and TRBJ1-4; no definite D call. V gave up 1 base and J gave up 8 bases, with 17 bases separating them. This CDR3 has 16 residues. Germline V CDR1 and CDR2: LGHDT, YNNKEL (reference sequence). CDR3 protein: CASSQGYGGVDEKLFF. The CDR3 DNA reads TGTGCCAGCAGCCAAGGGTACGGCGGGGTGGACGAAAAACTGTTTTTT.

The chain combines TRBV7-3 with TRBJ1-1; a weak D match, TRBD1 (5 bases). This CDR3 is 13 amino acids long. Trimming left V 5 bases short and J 6 bases short, with 13 bases between. Germline V lookup: CDR1 SGHTA, CDR2 FQGTGA. CDR3 in amino acids: CASSDGAIAEAFF. The CDR3 nucleotides read TGTGCCAGCAGCGATGGGGCGATCGCTGAAGCTTTCTTT.

This chain uses TRBV5-1 with TRBJ2-7; tentative D call: TRBD2 (6 bases). The CDR3 is 14 residues long. The germline CDR1 and CDR2 sequences are SGHRS and YFSETQ. V was clipped by 7 bases and J by 0 bases, with 14 bases between them. Written as DNA, the CDR3 is TGCGCCAGCTCTGGCGGGGTTACCTCCTACGAGCAGTACTTC. Translating it yields CASSGGVTSYEQYF.

V and J are TRBV9 and TRBJ2-1, with TRBD1 matching over 8 bases. The J segment lost 8 bases and the V segment lost 2 bases, leaving 9 bases of the junction unmatched. This CDR3 spans 15 amino acids. Germline-derived CDR1 and CDR2 are SGDLS and YYNGEE. CDR3 coding DNA: TGTGCCAGCAGCGTTAGCCCACAGGGGGTTGATGAGCAGTTCTTC. Protein: CASSVSPQGVDEQFF.

V usage is TRBV19 and J usage is TRBJ1-1; 9 nucleotides match TRBD1. The CDR3 consists of 13 residues. Germline loops: CDR1 LNHDA, CDR2 SQIVND (reference sequence). V shed 8 bases, J shed 8 bases, and the junction held 9 bases outside the gene matches. DNA of the CDR3: TGTGCCAGTGCCCGGGACAGGGCGCCCGAAGCTTTCTTT. It yields the protein CASARDRAPEAFF.

V and J are TRBV7-9 and TRBJ1-2; tentative D call: TRBD1 (6 bases). This CDR3 comprises 14 residues. CDR1 SEHNR and CDR2 FQNEAQ come from the germline V gene (reference sequence). V was shortened by 3 bases and J by 1 base, with 9 bases between the two germline ends. The CDR3 nucleotides read TGTGCCAGCAGCTTCACAGGGATTAACTATGGCTACACCTTC. Its protein product is CASSFTGINYGYTF.

The gene calls are TRBV19 and TRBJ2-3; 7 bases map to TRBD2. In germline, CDR1 is LNHDA, CDR2 SQIVND (reference sequence). The V segment lost 3 bases and the J segment 4 bases; nucleotides outside the gene matches: 7. The CDR3 length is 15 residues. The CDR3 loop reads CASSIGEGWSDTQYF. For the CDR3, the DNA is TGTGCCAGTAGTATTGGGGAGGGTTGGTCAGATACGCAGTATTTT. Together with reference TRBV19 and TRBJ2-3, the CDR3 gives the full variable domain: DGGITQSPKYLFRKEGQNVTLSCEQNLNHDAMYWYRQDPGQGLRLIYYSQIVNDFQKGDIAEGYSVSREKKESFPLTVTSAQKNPTAFYLCASSIGEGWSDTQYFGPGTRLTVL.

The chain employs TRBV27 and TRBJ1-6; 8 nucleotides align to TRBD1. The CDR3 runs 16 residues. V lost 9 bases and J lost 5; bases outside the gene matches: 12. Germline V gene data show CDR1 as MNHEY and CDR2 as SMNVEV (reference sequence). As DNA, the CDR3 is TGTGCCAGACCCCACCACAGGGGGGGAGATAATTCACCCCTCCACTTT. It is translated as CARPHHRGGDNSPLHF.

The genes are TRBV19 and TRBJ2-3; D possibly corresponds to TRBD1 (5 bases). Germline V lookup: CDR1 LNHDA, CDR2 SQIVND (reference sequence). Trimming took 2 bases from V and 0 from J, leaving 9 bases between them. The CDR3 sequence is 15 residues long. CDR3 bases: TGTGCCAGTAGTATAAAGGGGCCAAGCACAGATACGCAGTATTTT. Its translation: CASSIKGPSTDTQYF.

This chain uses TRBV29-1 with TRBJ2-1; D perhaps matches TRBD1 (5 bases). Trimming took off 5 bases at V and 4 bases at J, with 15 bases between the two ends. CDR3 length: 14 residues. CDR1 is SQVTM and CDR2 is ANQGSEA in the germline V gene. The CDR3 loop reads CSVRGGAQYNEQFF. CDR3 DNA: TGCAGCGTTAGGGGTGGGGCCCAATACAATGAGCAGTTCTTC.

This chain uses TRBV6-5 with TRBJ2-1; 12 bases match TRBD2. Germline-derived CDR1 and CDR2 are MNHEY and SVGAGI. The CDR3 length is 14 residues. V lost 5 bases and J lost 7; bases outside the gene matches: 3. The CDR3 DNA reads TGTGCCAGCAGTCCTAGCGGGGGGGGTAATGAGCAGTTCTTC. As protein: CASSPSGGGNEQFF.

This clone has more than one count but fewer than ten. The V and J genes are TRBV19 and TRBJ1-2; tentatively, D is TRBD1 (5 bases). There are 13 residues in the CDR3. The germline V gene has CDR1 LNHDA and CDR2 SQIVND (reference sequence). V lost 6 bases, J lost 4 bases, and 12 bases lay in between. The CDR3 reads CASSPGLGYGYTF. The CDR3 region has the DNA TGTGCCAGTAGCCCGGGACTCGGCTATGGCTACACCTTC.

The chain recombines TRBV4-1 with TRBJ1-4; D may be TRBD1 (5 bases). Trimming took 0 bases from V and 4 from J, leaving 9 bases between them. CDR3 length: 15 residues. Germline V gives CDR1 MGHRA, CDR2 YSYEKL. The CDR3 sequence is CASSQESGDNEKLFF. The CDR3 bases are TGCGCCAGCAGCCAAGAATCGGGGGATAATGAAAAACTGTTTTTT.

V is TRBV7-2 and J is TRBJ2-3, with TRBD2 matching 9 bases. The CDR3 is 16 amino acids. Germline V gene data show CDR1 as SGHTA and CDR2 as FQGNSA. V lost 5 bases, J lost 4 bases, and 10 bases stayed unmatched. The CDR3 DNA follows: TGTGCCAGCAGCCCTACGGCGGGGGGGCTCGCAGATACGCAGTATTTT. Amino acids: CASSPTAGGLADTQYF. Complete variable domain (other parts from reference TRBV7-2 and TRBJ2-3): GAGVSQSPSNKVTEKGKDVELRCDPISGHTALYWYRQSLGQGLEFLIYFQGNSAPDKSGLPSDRFSAERTGGSVSTLTIQRTQQEDSAVYLCASSPTAGGLADTQYFGPGTRLTVL.

The CDR3 coding sequence is TGCGCCAGCAGCCCCGAGAGACTAGCGGGGGCCAACAATGAGCAGTTCTTC. It codes for CASSPERLAGANNEQFF. The rearrangement joins TRBV4-1 to TRBJ2-1; 12 bases map to TRBD2. The CDR3 sequence is 17 residues long. The junction had 9 bases not matched to a gene; V was cut back by 4 bases and J by 5 bases. CDR1 and CDR2 from the germline V gene are MGHRA and YSYEKL.

The V and J genes are TRBV2 and TRBJ1-1; D might be TRBD1 (6 bases). Germline assignment: CDR1 SNHLY and CDR2 FYNNEI. This CDR3 region has 14 residues. This CDR3 is CVTSSQGLNTEAFF. CDR3 sequence (DNA): TGTGTCACCAGCAGTCAGGGGTTGAACACTGAAGCTTTCTTT.

V usage is TRBV5-6 and J usage is TRBJ2-5; D remains ambiguous. Germline V lookup: CDR1 SGHDT, CDR2 YYEEEE. The length of the CDR3 is 16 residues. Trimming stripped 0 bases from V and 2 bases from J, with 14 bases between. CDR3 sequence (DNA): TGTGCCAGCAGCTTGGTGGGTGCAGCGATACAAGAGACCCAGTACTTC. Translation: CASSLVGAAIQETQYF.

The CDR3 is CASSSQTGTVYYEQYF. Here the CDR3 DNA reads TGTGCCAGCAGTTCCCAAACCGGGACAGTTTACTACGAGCAGTACTTC. The V and J genes are TRBV6-6 and TRBJ2-7; 7 nucleotides line up with TRBD1. With V trimmed by 4 bases and J by 3 bases, 12 bases remained unmatched. CDR1 is MNHNY and CDR2 is SVGAGI in the germline V gene (reference sequence). CDR3 length: 16 residues.

V and J are TRBV11-2 and TRBJ2-7; 7 positions match TRBD1. Per the germline V gene, CDR1 is SGHAT and CDR2 is FQNNGV. V shed 5 bases, J shed 2 bases, and the junction held 6 bases outside the gene matches. CDR3 size: 14 residues. The CDR3 is CASSRDSPTYEQYF. The CDR3 DNA follows: TGTGCCAGCAGCCGGGACAGCCCGACCTACGAGCAGTACTTC.

The chain is built from TRBV19 and TRBJ2-1, with 10 positions matching TRBD2. V was pared by 3 bases and J by 8 bases, with 10 bases of the junction left unmatched. The CDR3 totals 16 residues. The germline CDR1 and CDR2 sequences are LNHDA and SQIVND (reference sequence). DNA of the CDR3: TGTGCCAGTAGTATGTACCCAGCGGGGGGGAGGGATGAGCAGTTCTTC. This translates into CASSMYPAGGRDEQFF.

The rearrangement uses TRBV9 and TRBJ2-7, with 8 bases aligning to TRBD2. The CDR3 covers 15 residues. Per germline, CDR1 SGDLS and CDR2 YYNGEE. J gave up 0 bases and V 4 bases, and 6 bases lay outside the gene matches. The CDR3 DNA is TGTGCCAGCAGCACCTCCGGGACTAGCTCCTACGAGCAGTACTTC. Translated: CASSTSGTSSYEQYF. Combining the CDR3 with reference TRBV9 and TRBJ2-7 gives the whole variable domain DSGVTQTPKHLITATGQRVTLRCSPRSGDLSVYWYQQSLDQGLQFLIQYYNGEERAKGNILERFSAQQFPDLHSELNLSSLELGDSALYFCASSTSGTSSYEQYFGPGTRLTVT.

The V gene is TRBV29-1, the J gene TRBJ1-3; unclear D gene. Trimming removed 3 bases from V and 10 bases from J, with 7 bases in between. The germline V gene has CDR1 SQVTM and CDR2 ANQGSEA. This CDR3 region has 10 residues. The CDR3 region is CSVEEGTIYF. The CDR3 DNA sequence: TGCAGCGTTGAGGAGGGAACCATATATTTT.

The gene calls are TRBV10-3 and TRBJ1-2; 7 nucleotides agree with TRBD1. The CDR3 contains 16 residues. J gave up 2 bases and V 5 bases, and 11 bases lay outside the gene matches. Germline loops: CDR1 ENHRY, CDR2 SYGVKD. The chain's CDR3 is CAISPTDRSSNYGYTF. CDR3 in DNA: TGTGCCATCAGTCCTACGGACAGGTCCTCCAACTATGGCTACACCTTC.

This clone was counted once. V usage is TRBV19 and J usage is TRBJ1-3, with a tentative D call TRBD1 (5 bases). Germline V lookup: CDR1 LNHDA, CDR2 SQIVND (reference sequence). This CDR3 is built from 15 residues. Deletions cut 8 bases from V and 0 bases from J, with 14 bases between. DNA of the CDR3: TGTGCCAGTTTGGGGCGCCTGACCTCTGGAAACACCATATATTTT. Its translation: CASLGRLTSGNTIYF.